This paragraph covers one T cell receptor beta chain sequence. Its target is unknown. The data derive from a study of T-cell memory formation after mild COVID-19. The wider study: TCR clusters were mostly confined to one donor each.

Whole-study findings and limits: Mostly located in CM and EM were contracting CD4+ clones, with contracting CD8+ clones located in EMRA. There was no confirmation that second-wave clones peaking on day 37 were SARS-CoV-2 specific.

TCRdb fed the 5' RACE reads into MiXCR, producing one record per CDR3 protein. The sample contains 350,000 to 450,000 distinct CDR3 sequences, about 19% of which appear only once. The junction had 5 bases not matched to a gene; V was cut back by 2 bases and J by 7 bases. CDR1 SGDLS and CDR2 YYNGEE come from the germline V gene. The CDR3 runs 13 residues. The sequenced sample was PBMCs or a T cell subset sorted from them (not recorded which). This sequence originates from an adult woman who had mild COVID-19 (a few samples of this study predate the infection). Cell type and time point are not known. The rearrangement links TRBV9 to TRBJ2-5; 7 bases fit TRBD2. CDR3 residues: CASSVGGLGTQYF. As DNA, the CDR3 is TGTGCCAGCAGCGTGGGGGGGTTAGGGACCCAGTACTTC.